Shown below are 21 T cell receptor beta chains from a single sample sequenced in a study of regulatory T cells in long-lasting Graves disease. Investigators prepared the TCR beta libraries by applying iRepertoire HTBI primers and Arm-PCR of CDR3 regions. TCRdb ran MiXCR on the multiplex PCR reads and lists one entry per CDR3 protein. The table shows 400,000 to 500,000 distinct CDR3 sequences, with under 25% occurring only once. Time point indicated: persistent/refractory GD, antithyroid drugs over 5 years with positive TRAb. The authors made the TCR library using RNA they extracted from PBMCs. Specimen: peripheral blood mononuclear cells (PBMCs), collected when the disease was refractory, from a patient treated with antithyroid drugs. The origin of the receptors is a female donor with Graves disease.

The V gene is TRBV9, the J gene TRBJ1-4; 9 bases agree with TRBD1. The CDR3 runs 14 residues. Germline-derived CDR1 and CDR2 are SGDLS and YYNGEE. V lost 2 bases and J lost 8; bases outside the gene matches: 4. The CDR3 loop is CASSVGTGHEKLFF. CDR3 nucleotides: TGTGCCAGCAGCGTGGGGACAGGGCACGAAAAACTGTTTTTT.

Many counts were recorded for this clonotype. This chain connects TRBV2 to TRBJ1-1; D ambiguous. This CDR3 contains 13 residues. V was trimmed by 6 bases and J by 1 base, leaving 9 bases between them. In germline, CDR1 is SNHLY, CDR2 FYNNEI. This CDR3 is CASSPDPNTEAFF. The CDR3 coding sequence is TGTGCCAGCAGCCCGGACCCGAACACTGAAGCTTTCTTT.

This clonotype was detected ten times or more. CDR3 loop: CSVGRQGVNTEAFF. The CDR3 bases are TGCAGCGTTGGAAGGCAGGGGGTTAACACTGAAGCTTTCTTT. The chain uses TRBV29-1 and TRBJ1-1; TRBD1 matches 7 bases. The junction had 7 bases not matched to a gene; V was cut back by 4 bases and J by 2 bases. The length of the CDR3 is 14 residues. CDR1 SQVTM and CDR2 ANQGSEA come from the germline V gene.

The rearrangement joins TRBV10-3 to TRBJ2-7; 7 bases align to TRBD1. CDR1 and CDR2 (germline): ENHRY, SYGVKD. V dropped 8 bases and J dropped 2; count of bases not matched to a gene: 18. The CDR3 runs 17 residues. The CDR3 reads CAIASGDFRGIPYEQYF. Here the CDR3 DNA reads TGTGCCATCGCATCCGGCGACTTCAGGGGGATCCCCTACGAGCAGTACTTC.

This chain uses TRBV29-1 with TRBJ1-1, with 9 nucleotides matching TRBD1. The germline CDR1 and CDR2 sequences are SQVTM and ANQGSEA. After removal of 6 bases from V and 4 bases from J, the junction contained 9 bases not matched to a gene. The CDR3 runs 14 residues. The CDR3 nucleotides read TGCAGCGTCGAACAGGGGGCGTGGGGCACTGAAGCTTTCTTT. It encodes CSVEQGAWGTEAFF.

The chain joins TRBV29-1 to TRBJ1-2, with D possibly being TRBD1 (6 bases). V was cut by 3 bases and J by 4 bases, with 15 bases left in between. Germline-derived CDR1 and CDR2 are SQVTM and ANQGSEA. The CDR3 covers 14 residues. The CDR3 loop is CSVDRVGQFYGYTF. The CDR3 DNA reads as TGCAGCGTTGATCGGGTGGGACAATTCTATGGCTACACCTTC.

V is TRBV7-2 and J is TRBJ1-4; 8 nucleotides agree with TRBD1. V lost 5 bases, J lost 0 bases, and 8 bases stayed unmatched. This CDR3 comprises 17 residues. Germline-derived CDR1 and CDR2 are SGHTA and FQGNSA. The CDR3: CASSPHPDRATNEKLFF. CDR3 nucleotides: TGTGCCAGCAGCCCCCACCCGGACAGGGCAACTAATGAAAAACTGTTTTTT.

This clonotype was picked up a small number of times. The rearrangement links TRBV12-3 or TRBV12-4 to TRBJ2-7; 8 bases fit TRBD1. There are 13 residues in the CDR3. Trimming cost V 3 bases and J 11 bases; bases outside gene matches: 9. CDR3 loop: CASSFIQGAEKYF. The CDR3 nucleotides read TGTGCCAGCAGTTTCATCCAGGGGGCTGAGAAGTACTTC.

The V gene is TRBV7-8, the J gene TRBJ2-2; no reliable D call. Trimming left V 2 bases short and J 0 bases short, with 7 bases between. The CDR3 totals 15 residues. The germline V gene encodes CDR1 SGHVS and CDR2 FQNEAQ. The DNA for the CDR3 is TGTGCCAGCAGCTTACCCCCAGCGAACACCGGGGAGCTGTTTTTT. This translates into CASSLPPANTGELFF.

The CDR3, as DNA: TGTGCCAGCAGGGAGATAGCGGGAGCCAGCACAGATACGCAGTATTTT. Encoded protein: CASREIAGASTDTQYF. This chain links TRBV28 with TRBJ2-3, with 9 bases matching TRBD2. The CDR3 consists of 16 residues. V lost 6 bases and J lost 0; bases outside the gene matches: 7. Germline CDR1 MDHEN, CDR2 SYDVKM. The variable domain in full, completed from reference TRBV28 and TRBJ2-3, reads DVKVTQSSRYLVKRTGEKVFLECVQDMDHENMFWYRQDPGLGLRLIYFSYDVKMKEKGDIPEGYSVSREKKERFSLILESASTNQTSMYLCASREIAGASTDTQYFGPGTRLTVL.

This clonotype was recorded many times. The chain links TRBV28 to TRBJ2-6, with D maybe TRBD2 (6 bases). Germline V gene data show CDR1 as MDHEN and CDR2 as SYDVKM. V lost 3 bases and J 2 bases, leaving 11 bases between the germline ends. This CDR3 has 16 residues. CDR3: CASSFWRVTGANVLTF. As DNA, the CDR3 is TGTGCCAGCAGTTTTTGGAGGGTGACTGGGGCCAACGTCCTGACTTTC.

This rearrangement joins TRBV30 to TRBJ1-2; no definite D call. Trimming left V 4 bases short and J 5 bases short, with 14 bases between. The CDR3 runs to 13 residues. The germline gives CDR1 GTSNPN, CDR2 SVGIG (reference sequence). This CDR3 reads CAWIKGFGYGYTF. The CDR3 DNA reads TGTGCCTGGATTAAGGGTTTTGGGTATGGCTACACCTTC.

The rearrangement uses TRBV5-4 and TRBJ1-4; no clear D gene. The CDR3 is 14 amino acids. Germline CDR1 and CDR2: SGHNT and YYREEE (reference sequence). Trimming pared 5 bases from V and 5 bases from J, leaving 13 bases between. For the CDR3, the DNA is TGTGCCAGCAGTTCACCGGGGAAGAATGAAAAACTGTTTTTT. It encodes CASSSPGKNEKLFF.

This clonotype was picked up many times. This sequence joins TRBV7-8 and TRBJ2-5; D might be TRBD1 or TRBD2, each matching 5 bases. This CDR3 has 15 amino acids. Trimming cost V 0 bases and J 5 bases, with 13 bases left between them. Germline V gives CDR1 SGHVS, CDR2 FQNEAQ. CDR3 sequence (DNA): TGTGCCAGCAGCTTAGCTGGGGGAGTCGAGGAGACCCAGTACTTC. Its protein product is CASSLAGGVEETQYF.

In regard to this clonotype: Possible read error: a much larger clone is one base away. The rearrangement joins TRBV28 to TRBJ1-6; D is ambiguous. The CDR3 covers 16 residues. From germline, CDR1 is MDHEN and CDR2 SYDVKM. The CDR3 DNA is TGTGCCAGCCGTTTAAGCGGCAGCTCCTATAATTCACCCCTCCACTTT. Protein sequence: CASRLSGSSYNSPLHF.

This clonotype has a handful of counts. The chain has TRBV20-1 and TRBJ1-5, with D hard to call. V gave up 6 bases and J gave up 4 bases, with 13 bases separating them. The CDR3 runs 13 residues. Germline values: CDR1 DFQATT, CDR2 SNEGSKA (reference sequence). The CDR3: CSARTELNQPQHF. The CDR3 DNA is TGCAGTGCCCGGACGGAGTTAAATCAGCCCCAGCATTTT.

This clonotype was seen ten or more times. This chain joins TRBV11-2 and TRBJ1-1; tentatively, D is TRBD1 (6 bases). The CDR3 runs 15 residues. Per germline, CDR1 SGHAT and CDR2 FQNNGV. Trimming shortened V by 2 bases and J by 3 bases, and 13 bases separated the two germline ends. The DNA for the CDR3 is TGTGCCAGCAGCTTAAGGGGGAAGTTGGACACTGAAGCTTTCTTT. Translation gives CASSLRGKLDTEAFF. The full variable domain, completed using reference TRBV11-2 and TRBJ1-1, is EAGVAQSPRYKIIEKRQSVAFWCNPISGHATLYWYQQILGQGPKLLIQFQNNGVVDDSQLPKDRFSAERLKGVDSTLKIQPAKLEDSAVYLCASSLRGKLDTEAFFGQGTRLTVV.

This clonotype has a handful of counts. The chain has TRBV30 and TRBJ2-4, with 8 bases matching TRBD1. This CDR3 region has 16 residues. Germline-derived CDR1 and CDR2 are GTSNPN and SVGIG (reference sequence). V gave up 2 bases and J gave up 0 bases; unmatched junction bases: 6. The CDR3 DNA reads as TGTGCCTGGAGTACAGGGGGATTCTTAGCCAAAAACATTCAGTACTTC. Translating gives CAWSTGGFLAKNIQYF.

This clonotype was seen a handful of times. The rearrangement links TRBV3-1 to TRBJ1-1; the match to TRBD1 covers 7 bases. The CDR3 is 13 amino acids. Germline CDR1 LGHDT, CDR2 YNNKEL (reference sequence). Trimming at V came to 6 bases and at J to 10 bases, leaving 11 bases not matched to a gene. The CDR3 sequence is CASSPRQGGRAFF. CDR3 sequence (DNA): TGTGCCAGCAGTCCTCGACAGGGAGGGAGAGCTTTCTTT.

This clonotype was detected a few times. The J gene is TRBJ2-7, the V gene TRBV7-6; 7 bases are shared with TRBD1. The trim removed 5 bases at V and 2 bases at J, leaving 9 bases unmatched. The CDR3 length is 15 residues. Germline V CDR1 and CDR2: SGHVS, FNYEAQ. The CDR3 bases are TGTGCCAGCAGCGAGCTAGTGGGGACAGCCTACGAGCAGTACTTC. Translating gives CASSELVGTAYEQYF.

This clonotype was found once. The CDR3 bases are TGTGCCAGCAGCCGGACCACAGGGGATTCACCCCTCCACTTT. Translated: CASSRTTGDSPLHF. The V call is TRBV7-3, the J call TRBJ1-6, with 7 nucleotides matching TRBD1. The CDR3 length is 14 residues. From germline, CDR1 is SGHTA and CDR2 FQGTGA. Losses at the gene ends were 5 bases for V and 8 bases for J; bases not matched to a gene: 6.